The present TCR beta chain was sequenced within a study of T cell responses to AZD1222 COVID-19 vaccine. Study-level results: In a largely white British group with more females than males, clonal diversity was possibly underestimated. Breadth and depth of Spike-specific TCRs rose after two AZD1222 doses.

CDR1 and CDR2 (germline): MNHEY, SVGAGI. J was trimmed by 4 bases and V by 0 bases; bases with no gene match: 5. This CDR3 spans 15 amino acids. The method was immunoSEQ multiplex PCR; TCRdb's version includes in-frame clones alone and lacks a portion of them. The sample has 120,000 or so clones, 94% seen once. As to this clone: Antigen: not known.

This specimen was peripheral blood, taken 28 days after the second AZD1222 dose. The source of this sequence is an adult who received the AZD1222 COVID-19 vaccine. The chain employs TRBV6-5 and TRBJ2-5, with TRBD2 matching over 7 bases. The CDR3 region has the DNA TGTGCCAGCAGTTACTCCCCCGGGGGGTTAGAGACCCAGTACTTC. The encoded protein is CASSYSPGGLETQYF.